The sample holds a few counts of the clone carrying this T cell receptor beta chain. The data stem from a study of metastatic and nonmetastatic thyroid tumors. Each patient came to thyroid surgery without any prior treatment (of any kind). Through MiXCR, TCRdb re-clonotyped the PCR reads. This table has 60,000 or so clones, 25% to 35% appearing once. V lost 2 bases to trimming and J lost 0 bases, with 6 bases between them. Germline CDR1 SNHLY, CDR2 FYNNEI. The length of the CDR3 is 14 residues. The source is a female donor with papillary thyroid cancer or a benign thyroid nodule (not recorded which). Some clones in this sample may be carry-over from other donors' samples. What was sequenced was blood. The chain carries TRBV2 and TRBJ2-3; no firm D call. CDR3 loop: CASSETVSTDTQYF. CDR3 nucleotide sequence: TGTGCCAGCAGTGAAACAGTTAGCACAGATACGCAGTATTTT.